Each of the 23 T cell receptor beta chains below was sequenced from the same sample in a study of cytomegalovirus exposure and HLA in healthy donors. Assay used: immunoSEQ multiplex PCR; TCRdb lists only in-frame clones, some missing. The table records about 43,000 clones, 92% of them present only once. The material sequenced was PBMCs. Receptors originate from a man in his late teens or twenties in good health and CMV-seronegative.

The CDR3 bases are TGTGCCAGCCTCCCCCCGCAGATTAACACTGAAGCTTTCTTT. It translates to CASLPPQINTEAFF. The rearrangement joins TRBV19 to TRBJ1-1; D unresolved. The V gene's germline CDR1 is LNHDA and CDR2 SQIVND (reference sequence). Trimming removed 9 bases from V and 2 bases from J, with 16 bases in between. This CDR3 has 14 amino acids.

The chain employs TRBV4-1 and TRBJ1-5, with D uncertain. V lost 2 bases and J lost 5, with 7 bases in between. This CDR3 is built from 13 residues. Looked up from germline, CDR1 is MGHRA and CDR2 is YSYEKL. The CDR3 DNA reads TGCGCCAGCAGCCAACTTGTTTATCAGCCCCAGCATTTT. Translating gives CASSQLVYQPQHF.

This sequence joins TRBV5-1 and TRBJ1-1; D call uncertain. The germline V and J ends were trimmed by 0 bases and 0 bases, with 12 bases remaining between them. The CDR3 runs to 16 residues. Germline V gives CDR1 SGHRS, CDR2 YFSETQ. The CDR3 loop reads CASSLEAGIMNTEAFF. The CDR3 DNA is TGCGCCAGCAGCTTGGAAGCGGGAATTATGAACACTGAAGCTTTCTTT.

This chain connects TRBV28 to TRBJ2-7; 12 nucleotides align to TRBD1. Germline CDR1 reads MDHEN; CDR2 reads SYDVKM. The CDR3 runs to 14 residues. After removal of 8 bases from V and 6 bases from J, the junction contained 8 bases not matched to a gene. The CDR3 region has the DNA TGTGCCAGCTTTTTTTCGGGACAGGGGGCCGAGCAGTACTTC. It specifies CASFFSGQGAEQYF.

The rearrangement links TRBV6-5 to TRBJ2-6; 7 nucleotides agree with TRBD1. Germline V gives CDR1 MNHEY, CDR2 SVGAGI. The ends lost 7 bases at V and 0 bases at J; junction bases unmatched: 3. The CDR3 has 15 residues. For the CDR3, the DNA is TGTGCCAGCACCAGGGGGTTCTCTGGGGCCAACGTCCTGACTTTC. Its translation: CASTRGFSGANVLTF.

The gene calls are TRBV5-1 and TRBJ2-7, with 9 nucleotides matching TRBD1. CDR1 is SGHRS, CDR2 YFSETQ, per germline. CDR3 length: 16 amino acids. V lost 0 bases to trimming and J lost 5 bases; unmatched junction nucleotides: 9. The CDR3 is CASSLGPGQGMDEQYF. CDR3 bases: TGCGCCAGCAGCTTGGGGCCGGGACAGGGAATGGACGAGCAGTACTTC.

This sequence joins TRBV2 and TRBJ2-7, with TRBD2 identical over 10 bases. Per germline, CDR1 SNHLY and CDR2 FYNNEI. The CDR3 covers 15 residues. The V and J ends lost 2 bases and 3 bases, in that order; junction bases with no gene match: 4. CDR3 sequence reads: CASSERTSGLYEQYF. The CDR3 nucleotides are TGTGCCAGCAGTGAAAGGACTAGCGGCCTCTACGAGCAGTACTTC.

The chain couples TRBV5-6 to TRBJ2-7, with 9 nucleotides matching TRBD2. The trim removed 0 bases at V and 4 bases at J, leaving 11 bases unmatched. The germline gives CDR1 SGHDT, CDR2 YYEEEE. The CDR3 loop spans 17 amino acids. The CDR3 DNA reads TGTGCCAGCAGCTTGGTGGCTAGCGGGATTTCCGCGTACGAGCAGTACTTC. Its protein is CASSLVASGISAYEQYF.

V and J are TRBV19 and TRBJ1-1; TRBD1 matches 8 bases. The V segment lost 4 bases and the J segment 4 bases; nucleotides outside the gene matches: 8. The CDR3 consists of 15 residues. Germline-derived CDR1 and CDR2 are LNHDA and SQIVND (reference sequence). CDR3 region: CASSSVTGQGTEAFF. The CDR3, as DNA: TGTGCCAGTAGTAGTGTAACAGGACAGGGCACTGAAGCTTTCTTT.

The chain uses TRBV6-5 and TRBJ2-2, with a possible D match to TRBD1 (5 bases). In germline, CDR1 is MNHEY, CDR2 SVGAGI. V was clipped by 6 bases and J by 2 bases, with 10 bases between them. The CDR3 contains 14 residues. The CDR3 region has the DNA TGTGCCAGCAGGTCCACAGGAAACACCGGGGAGCTGTTTTTT. Its protein product is CASRSTGNTGELFF.

In its sample, this clone was seen a few times. The chain has TRBV7-6 and TRBJ1-5, with 9 bases matching TRBD1. Losses at the gene ends were 3 bases for V and 4 bases for J; bases not matched to a gene: 7. The germline CDR1 and CDR2 sequences are SGHVS and FNYEAQ. CDR3 length: 16 amino acids. CDR3 in amino acids: CASSFNPGTGNQPQHF. CDR3 bases: TGTGCCAGCAGCTTCAATCCCGGGACAGGGAATCAGCCCCAGCATTTT.

J is TRBJ2-1 and V is TRBV7-6, with D perhaps TRBD2 (5 bases). Germline V gene data show CDR1 as SGHVS and CDR2 as FNYEAQ. The CDR3 is 13 residues long. The V gene lost 1 base and the J gene lost 8 bases, with 9 bases spanning the gap. CDR3 loop: CASSLVLGDEQFF. Here the CDR3 DNA reads TGTGCCAGCAGCTTAGTACTAGGCGATGAGCAGTTCTTC.

The genes are TRBV7-2 and TRBJ2-6; D is ambiguous. The germline V gene has CDR1 SGHTA and CDR2 FQGNSA. The CDR3 runs 16 residues. V lost 1 base and J 0 bases, leaving 7 bases between the germline ends. The CDR3 here is CASSLEWSSGANVLTF. CDR3 sequence (DNA): TGTGCCAGCAGCTTAGAATGGAGCTCTGGGGCCAACGTCCTGACTTTC.

The table lists this clone with a count of one. The rearrangement joins TRBV2 to TRBJ2-5, with 8 bases lining up with TRBD2. The V gene's germline CDR1 is SNHLY and CDR2 FYNNEI. The CDR3 length is 17 residues. With 6 bases clipped from V and 5 bases from J, the junction kept 17 bases outside the gene matches. CDR3 sequence reads: CASRAWRGSGMRETQYF. DNA for the CDR3: TGTGCCAGCAGGGCCTGGCGGGGTAGCGGGATGAGGGAGACCCAGTACTTC.

The chain combines TRBV19 with TRBJ1-2; maybe TRBD1 (5 bases). CDR1 LNHDA and CDR2 SQIVND come from the germline V gene (reference sequence). Trimming took off 3 bases at V and 4 bases at J, with 12 bases between the two ends. This CDR3 comprises 14 residues. The CDR3 is CASSIDSRTYGYTF. The CDR3 DNA reads as TGTGCCAGTAGTATCGACAGCCGCACCTATGGCTACACCTTC.

V and J are TRBV2 and TRBJ2-3, with 8 bases aligning to TRBD1. This CDR3 is 14 amino acids long. Germline CDR1 is SNHLY and CDR2 is FYNNEI. The V and J ends lost 5 bases and 5 bases, in that order; junction bases with no gene match: 6. CDR3 coding DNA: TGTGCCAGCAGTCTGACAGGGGCTGAAGATACGCAGTATTTT. Amino acids: CASSLTGAEDTQYF.

In its sample, this clone was seen once. This chain uses TRBV7-9 with TRBJ2-7; TRBD2 agrees at 10 bases. With 5 bases clipped from V and 6 bases from J, the junction kept 4 bases outside the gene matches. The germline V gene encodes CDR1 SEHNR and CDR2 FQNEAQ (reference sequence). This CDR3 is built from 13 residues. CDR3 nucleotide sequence: TGTGCCAGCAGCCCAGCGGGAGGGCTCGAGCAGTACTTC. It translates to CASSPAGGLEQYF.

The rearrangement uses TRBV12-5 and TRBJ2-7; D is perhaps TRBD2 (6 bases). Germline V CDR1 and CDR2: LGHNT, FRNRAP. The CDR3 runs 15 residues. Trimming removed 4 bases at V and 3 bases at J, with 16 bases between. The CDR3 DNA sequence: TGTGCTAGTGGTTCCGGTCTAGCGATAGACTACGAGCAGTACTTC. Its protein is CASGSGLAIDYEQYF.

The J gene is TRBJ2-4, the V gene TRBV5-6; 7 bases line up with TRBD1. Germline V lookup: CDR1 SGHDT, CDR2 YYEEEE. This CDR3 is built from 16 residues. V lost 4 bases to trimming and J lost 2 bases; unmatched junction nucleotides: 9. In DNA, the CDR3 is TGTGCCAGCAGCCCGGCGAGAGGGGGCTCCAAAAACATTCAGTACTTC. Encoded protein: CASSPARGGSKNIQYF.

This chain connects TRBV28 to TRBJ1-5, with D possibly TRBD1 on 6 matching bases. CDR3 length: 14 residues. Trimming took 1 base from V and 7 from J, leaving 11 bases between them. Germline V gives CDR1 MDHEN, CDR2 SYDVKM. The CDR3 sequence: CASSLSGVGQPQHF. The CDR3 nucleotides read TGTGCCAGCAGTTTATCAGGGGTTGGGCAGCCCCAGCATTTT.

The chain recombines TRBV7-9 with TRBJ2-1, with TRBD2 matching 7 bases. The CDR3 sequence is 17 residues long. The germline gives CDR1 SEHNR, CDR2 FQNEAQ (reference sequence). With V trimmed by 1 base and J by 1 base, 7 bases remained unmatched. CDR3 protein: CASSLGWGGSSYNEQFF. The CDR3 DNA reads TGTGCCAGCAGCTTAGGTTGGGGGGGGAGTTCCTACAATGAGCAGTTCTTC.

This chain connects TRBV4-3 to TRBJ2-7, with D possibly matching TRBD1 (5 bases). This CDR3 contains 15 residues. The germline V gene encodes CDR1 LGHNA and CDR2 YSLEER. Between the trimmed V and J ends, which lost 0 bases and 4 bases, there was a span of 13 bases. The CDR3 is CASSQERQGTYEQYF. DNA of the CDR3: TGCGCCAGCAGCCAAGAGAGGCAGGGAACTTACGAGCAGTACTTC.

The genes are TRBV18 and TRBJ2-7, with D tentatively TRBD2 (6 bases). CDR1 KGHSH and CDR2 LQKENI come from the germline V gene. This CDR3 has 14 amino acids. Trimming pared 0 bases from V and 5 bases from J, leaving 11 bases between. The CDR3 nucleotides read TGTGCCAGCTCACCACCGACGGGAGAAAACGAGCAGTACTTC. Translated: CASSPPTGENEQYF.